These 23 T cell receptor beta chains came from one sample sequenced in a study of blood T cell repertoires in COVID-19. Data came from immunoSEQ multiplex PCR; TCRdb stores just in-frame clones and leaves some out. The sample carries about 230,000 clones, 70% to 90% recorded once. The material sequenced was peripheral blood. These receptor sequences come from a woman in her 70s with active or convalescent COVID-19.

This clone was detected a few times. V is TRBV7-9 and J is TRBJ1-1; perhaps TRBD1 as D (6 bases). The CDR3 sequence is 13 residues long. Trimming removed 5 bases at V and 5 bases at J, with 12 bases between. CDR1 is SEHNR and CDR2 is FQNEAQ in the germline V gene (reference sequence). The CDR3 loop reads CASSPAGDTEAFF. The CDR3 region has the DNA TGTGCCAGCAGCCCCGCAGGGGATACTGAAGCTTTCTTT.

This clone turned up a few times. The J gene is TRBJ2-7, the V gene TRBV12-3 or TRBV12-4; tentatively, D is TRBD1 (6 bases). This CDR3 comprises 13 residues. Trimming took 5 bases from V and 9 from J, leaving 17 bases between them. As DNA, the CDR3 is TGTGCCAGCAGTCCGCTGACCAAGGGGGTGCAGTACTTC. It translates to CASSPLTKGVQYF.

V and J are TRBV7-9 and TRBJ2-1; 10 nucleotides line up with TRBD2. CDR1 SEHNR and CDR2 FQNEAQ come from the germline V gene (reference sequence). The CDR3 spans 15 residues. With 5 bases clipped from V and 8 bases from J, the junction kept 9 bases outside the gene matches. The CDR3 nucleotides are TGTGCCAGCAGCCCCACTAGCGGGGTTAGGGATGAGCAGTTCTTC. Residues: CASSPTSGVRDEQFF.

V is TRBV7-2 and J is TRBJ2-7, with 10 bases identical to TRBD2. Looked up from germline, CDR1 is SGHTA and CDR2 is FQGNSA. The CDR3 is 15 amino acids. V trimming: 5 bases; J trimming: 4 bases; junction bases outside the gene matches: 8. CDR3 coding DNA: TGTGCCAGCAGCGGTCGAGCGGGGGGGCCTTACGAGCAGTACTTC. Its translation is CASSGRAGGPYEQYF.

The CDR3 DNA reads TGTGCTACCTTTGGGACTAGCGGACGGACCCAGTACTTC. It encodes CATFGTSGRTQYF. The chain joins TRBV6-5 to TRBJ2-5, with TRBD2 matching over 11 bases. The V gene's germline CDR1 is MNHEY and CDR2 SVGAGI. The CDR3 runs 13 residues.

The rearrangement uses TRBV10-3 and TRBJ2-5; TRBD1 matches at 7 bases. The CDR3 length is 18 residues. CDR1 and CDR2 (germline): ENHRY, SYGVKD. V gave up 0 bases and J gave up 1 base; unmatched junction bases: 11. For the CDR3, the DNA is TGTGCCATCAGTGAGTCTCCGCCGGGGACAGTTACCCAAGAGACCCAGTACTTC. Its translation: CAISESPPGTVTQETQYF.

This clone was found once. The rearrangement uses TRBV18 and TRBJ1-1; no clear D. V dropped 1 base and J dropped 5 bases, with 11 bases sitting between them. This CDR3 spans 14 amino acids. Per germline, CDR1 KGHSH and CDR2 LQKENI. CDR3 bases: TGTGCCAGCTCACCACGTGGGCCAGTAACTGAAGCTTTCTTT. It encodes CASSPRGPVTEAFF.

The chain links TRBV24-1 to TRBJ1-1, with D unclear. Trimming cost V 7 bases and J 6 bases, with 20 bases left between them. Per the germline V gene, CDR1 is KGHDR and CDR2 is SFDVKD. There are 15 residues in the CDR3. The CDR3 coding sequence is TGTGCCACCAGCCCTGGACGAGGGCGCCATTCTGAAGCTTTCTTT. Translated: CATSPGRGRHSEAFF.

The CDR3 loop reads CASSYTRPYNEQFF. The CDR3 nucleotides read TGTGCCAGCAGTTATACTAGACCCTACAATGAGCAGTTCTTC. The chain combines TRBV6-6 with TRBJ2-1, with D perhaps matching TRBD2 (5 bases). CDR3 length equals 14 residues. With 3 bases removed from V and 2 bases from J, the gap between germline ends came to 8 bases. CDR1 MNHNY and CDR2 SVGAGI come from the germline V gene (reference sequence).

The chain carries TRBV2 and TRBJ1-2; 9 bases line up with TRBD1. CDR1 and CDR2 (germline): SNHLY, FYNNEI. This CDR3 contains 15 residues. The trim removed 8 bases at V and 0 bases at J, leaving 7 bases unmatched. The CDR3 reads CASCQDRGANYGYTF. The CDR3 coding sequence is TGTGCCAGCTGCCAGGACAGGGGAGCTAACTATGGCTACACCTTC.

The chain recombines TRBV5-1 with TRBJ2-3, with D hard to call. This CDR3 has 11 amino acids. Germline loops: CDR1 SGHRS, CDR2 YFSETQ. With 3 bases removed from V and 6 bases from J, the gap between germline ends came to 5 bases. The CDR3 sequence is CASSSLDTQYF. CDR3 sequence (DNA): TGCGCCAGCAGCTCCCTGGATACGCAGTATTTT.

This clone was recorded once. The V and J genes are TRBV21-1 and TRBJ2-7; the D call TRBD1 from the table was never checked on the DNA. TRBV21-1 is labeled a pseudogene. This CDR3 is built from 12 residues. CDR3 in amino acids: CASLTLSYEQYF. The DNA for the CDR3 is TGTGCCAGCTTGACACTCTCCTACGAGCAGTACTTC.

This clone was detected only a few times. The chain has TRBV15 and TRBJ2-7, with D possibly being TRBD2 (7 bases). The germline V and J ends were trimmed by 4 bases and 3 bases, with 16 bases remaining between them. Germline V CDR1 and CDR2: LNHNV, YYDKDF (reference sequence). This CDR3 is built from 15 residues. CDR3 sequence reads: CATSKRGGGGYEQYF. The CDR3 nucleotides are TGTGCCACCAGCAAGAGAGGGGGGGGCGGCTACGAGCAGTACTTC.

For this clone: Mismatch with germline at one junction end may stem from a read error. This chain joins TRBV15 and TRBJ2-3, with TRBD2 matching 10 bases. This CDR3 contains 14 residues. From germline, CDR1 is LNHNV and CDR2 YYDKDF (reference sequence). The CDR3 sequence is CATSRASGGPTLNF. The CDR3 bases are TGTGCCACCAGCAGGGCTAGCGGGGGCCCCACCCTGAATTTT.

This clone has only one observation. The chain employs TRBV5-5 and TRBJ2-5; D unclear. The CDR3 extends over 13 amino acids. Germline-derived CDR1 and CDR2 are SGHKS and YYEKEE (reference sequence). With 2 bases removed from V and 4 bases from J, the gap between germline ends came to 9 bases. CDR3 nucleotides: TGTGCCAGCAGCTTTAATCCGCGAGAGACCCAGTACTTC. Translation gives CASSFNPRETQYF.

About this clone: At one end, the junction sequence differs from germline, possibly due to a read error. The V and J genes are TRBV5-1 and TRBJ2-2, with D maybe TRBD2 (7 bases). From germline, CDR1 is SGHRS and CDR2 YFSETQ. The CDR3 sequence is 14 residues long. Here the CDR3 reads CARSLGGRGGELFF. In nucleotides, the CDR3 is TGCGCCCGCAGCTTGGGGGGGCGCGGCGGGGAGCTGTTTTTT.

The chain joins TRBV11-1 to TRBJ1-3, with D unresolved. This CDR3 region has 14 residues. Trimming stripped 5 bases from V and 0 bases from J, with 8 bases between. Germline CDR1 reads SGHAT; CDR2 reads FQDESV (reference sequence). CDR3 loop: CASSPERSGNTIYF. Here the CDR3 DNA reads TGTGCCAGCAGCCCGGAGCGCTCTGGAAACACCATATATTTT.

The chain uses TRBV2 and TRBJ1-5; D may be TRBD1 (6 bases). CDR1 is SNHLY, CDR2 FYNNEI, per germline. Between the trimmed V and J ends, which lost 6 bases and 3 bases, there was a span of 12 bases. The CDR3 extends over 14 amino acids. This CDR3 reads CASSLQGSNQPQHF. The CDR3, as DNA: TGTGCCAGCAGCCTACAGGGATCCAATCAGCCCCAGCATTTT.

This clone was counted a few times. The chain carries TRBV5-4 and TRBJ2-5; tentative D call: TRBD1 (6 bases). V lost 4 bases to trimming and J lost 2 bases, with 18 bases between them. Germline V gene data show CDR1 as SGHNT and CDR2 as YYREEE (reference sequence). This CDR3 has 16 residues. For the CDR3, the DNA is TGTGCCAGCAGCCCGAGCAGGACAGTGGGTCAAGAGACCCAGTACTTC. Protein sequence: CASSPSRTVGQETQYF.

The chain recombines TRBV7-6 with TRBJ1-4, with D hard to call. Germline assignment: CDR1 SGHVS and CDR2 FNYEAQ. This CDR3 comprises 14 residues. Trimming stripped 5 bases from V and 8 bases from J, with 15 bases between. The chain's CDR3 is CASSLPPGGEKLFF. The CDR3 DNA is TGTGCCAGCAGCCTGCCCCCAGGTGGGGAAAAACTGTTTTTT.

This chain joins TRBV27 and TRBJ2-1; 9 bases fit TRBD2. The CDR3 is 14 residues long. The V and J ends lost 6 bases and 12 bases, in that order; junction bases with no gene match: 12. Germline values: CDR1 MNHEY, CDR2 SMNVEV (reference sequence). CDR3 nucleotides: TGTGCCAGCAGGCGGACTAGCGCCGGCTCTGGGCAGTTCTTC. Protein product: CASRRTSAGSGQFF.

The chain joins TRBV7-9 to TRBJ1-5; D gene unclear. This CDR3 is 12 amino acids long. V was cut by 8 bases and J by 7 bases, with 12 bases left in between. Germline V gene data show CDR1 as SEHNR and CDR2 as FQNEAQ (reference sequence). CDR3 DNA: TGTGCCAGCGCCCCACTCGCACAGCCCCAGCATTTT. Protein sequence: CASAPLAQPQHF.

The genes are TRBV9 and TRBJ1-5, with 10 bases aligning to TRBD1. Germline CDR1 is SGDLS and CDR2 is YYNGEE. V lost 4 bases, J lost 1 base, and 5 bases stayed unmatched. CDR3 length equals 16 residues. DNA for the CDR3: TGTGCCAGCAGCTTTGGGACAGGGGCCAGCAATCAGCCCCAGCATTTT. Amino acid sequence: CASSFGTGASNQPQHF.